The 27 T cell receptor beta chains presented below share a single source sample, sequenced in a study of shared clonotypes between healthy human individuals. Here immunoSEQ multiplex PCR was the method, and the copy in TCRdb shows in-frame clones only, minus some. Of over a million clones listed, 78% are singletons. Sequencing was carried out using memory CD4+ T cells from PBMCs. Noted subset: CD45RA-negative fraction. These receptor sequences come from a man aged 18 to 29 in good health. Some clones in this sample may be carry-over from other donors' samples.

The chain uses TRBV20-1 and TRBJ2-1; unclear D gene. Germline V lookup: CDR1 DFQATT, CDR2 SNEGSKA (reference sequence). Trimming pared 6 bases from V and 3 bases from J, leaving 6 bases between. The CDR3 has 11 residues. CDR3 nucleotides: TGCAGTGCAAAAAACTACAATGAGCAGTTCTTC. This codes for CSAKNYNEQFF.

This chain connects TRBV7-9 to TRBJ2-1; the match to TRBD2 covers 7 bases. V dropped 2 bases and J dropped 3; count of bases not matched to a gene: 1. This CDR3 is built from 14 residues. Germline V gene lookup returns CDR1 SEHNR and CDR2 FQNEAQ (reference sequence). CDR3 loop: CASSLLAVYNEQFF. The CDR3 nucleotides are TGTGCCAGCAGCTTACTAGCGGTCTACAATGAGCAGTTCTTC.

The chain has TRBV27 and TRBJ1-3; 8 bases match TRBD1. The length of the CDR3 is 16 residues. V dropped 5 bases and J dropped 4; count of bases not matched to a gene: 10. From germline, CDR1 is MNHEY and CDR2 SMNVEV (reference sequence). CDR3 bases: TGTGCCAGCAGTCCCATTGGACAGGGACCAGGAAACACCATATATTTT. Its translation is CASSPIGQGPGNTIYF.

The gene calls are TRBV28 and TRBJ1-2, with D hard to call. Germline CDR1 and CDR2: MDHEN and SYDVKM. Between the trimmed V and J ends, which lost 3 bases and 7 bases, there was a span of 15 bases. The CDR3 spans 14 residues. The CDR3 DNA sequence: TGTGCCAGCAGTTTGAGGACCCCCCCCGGTGGCTACACCTTC. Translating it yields CASSLRTPPGGYTF.

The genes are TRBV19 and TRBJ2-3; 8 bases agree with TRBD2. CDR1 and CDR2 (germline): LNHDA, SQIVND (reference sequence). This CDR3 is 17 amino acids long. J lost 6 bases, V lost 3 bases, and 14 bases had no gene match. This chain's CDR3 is CASSIPGGPFSGDTQYF. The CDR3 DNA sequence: TGTGCCAGTAGTATCCCGGGAGGGCCCTTTTCCGGTGATACGCAGTATTTT.

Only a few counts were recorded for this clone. CDR3 sequence: CAWSVERVPGNSPLHF. DNA for the CDR3: TGTGCCTGGAGTGTAGAAAGAGTTCCAGGGAATTCACCCCTCCACTTT. The chain uses TRBV30 and TRBJ1-6, with D possibly matching TRBD1 (5 bases). The V and J ends lost 0 bases and 7 bases respectively, with 16 bases between them. The germline gives CDR1 GTSNPN, CDR2 SVGIG (reference sequence). CDR3 length equals 16 residues.

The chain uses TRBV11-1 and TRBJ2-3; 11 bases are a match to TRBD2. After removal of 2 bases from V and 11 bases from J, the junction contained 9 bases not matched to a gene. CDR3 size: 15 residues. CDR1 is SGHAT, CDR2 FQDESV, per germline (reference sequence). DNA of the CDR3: TGTGCCAGCAGCTTACCCGGACTAGCGGGTGCCTGGCAGTATTTT. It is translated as CASSLPGLAGAWQYF.

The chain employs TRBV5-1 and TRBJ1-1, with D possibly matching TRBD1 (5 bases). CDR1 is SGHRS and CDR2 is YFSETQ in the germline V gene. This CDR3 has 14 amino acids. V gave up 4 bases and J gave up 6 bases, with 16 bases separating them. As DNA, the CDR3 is TGCGCCAGCAGCGGACCAGGGAAGAGGGCTGAAGCTTTCTTT. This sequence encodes CASSGPGKRAEAFF.

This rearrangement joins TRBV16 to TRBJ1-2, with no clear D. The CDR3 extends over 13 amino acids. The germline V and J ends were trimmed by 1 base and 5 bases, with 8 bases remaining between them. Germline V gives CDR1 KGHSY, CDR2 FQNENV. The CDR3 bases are TGTGCCAGCAGCCAATTTAGGGATTATGGCTACACCTTC. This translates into CASSQFRDYGYTF.

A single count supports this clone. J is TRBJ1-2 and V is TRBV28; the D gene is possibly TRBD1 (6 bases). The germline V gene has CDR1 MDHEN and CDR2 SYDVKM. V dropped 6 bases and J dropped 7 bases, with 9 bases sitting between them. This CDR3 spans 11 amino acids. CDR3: CASRQGLGYTF. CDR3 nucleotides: TGTGCCAGCAGACAGGGACTTGGCTACACCTTC.

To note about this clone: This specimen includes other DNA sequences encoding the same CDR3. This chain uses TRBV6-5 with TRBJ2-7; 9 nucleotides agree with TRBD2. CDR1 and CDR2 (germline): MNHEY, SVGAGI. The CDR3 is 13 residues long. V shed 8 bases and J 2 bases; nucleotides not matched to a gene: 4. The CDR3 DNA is TGTGCCAGCCGGGCTAGCGGGACCTACGAGCAGTACTTC. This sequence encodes CASRASGTYEQYF.

CDR3 region: CATSRRGGYGYTF. The CDR3, as DNA: TGTGCCACCAGCCGGCGTGGGGGCTATGGCTACACCTTC. This chain joins TRBV15 and TRBJ1-2; a weak D match, TRBD1 (5 bases). Trimming stripped 5 bases from V and 4 bases from J, with 11 bases between. This CDR3 is built from 13 residues. Germline CDR1 is LNHNV and CDR2 is YYDKDF (reference sequence).

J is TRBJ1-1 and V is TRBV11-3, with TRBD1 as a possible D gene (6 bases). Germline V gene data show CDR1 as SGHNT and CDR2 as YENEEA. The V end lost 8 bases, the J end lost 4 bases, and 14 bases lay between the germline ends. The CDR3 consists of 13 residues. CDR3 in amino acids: CASGTGRGTEAFF. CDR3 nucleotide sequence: TGTGCCAGCGGTACGGGCAGGGGCACTGAAGCTTTCTTT.

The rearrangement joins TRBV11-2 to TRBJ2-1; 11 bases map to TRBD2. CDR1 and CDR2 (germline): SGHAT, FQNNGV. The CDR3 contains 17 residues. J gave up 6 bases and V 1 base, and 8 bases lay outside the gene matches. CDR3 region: CASSLVLTSGVANEQFF. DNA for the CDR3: TGTGCCAGCAGCTTAGTATTGACTAGCGGGGTCGCCAATGAGCAGTTCTTC.

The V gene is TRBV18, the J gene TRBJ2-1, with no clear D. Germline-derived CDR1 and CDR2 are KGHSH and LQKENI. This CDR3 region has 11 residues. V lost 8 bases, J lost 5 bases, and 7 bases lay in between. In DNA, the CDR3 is TGTGCCAGCGCCTATAACAATGAGCAGTTCTTC. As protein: CASAYNNEQFF. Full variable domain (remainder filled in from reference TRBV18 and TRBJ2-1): NAGVMQNPRHLVRRRGQEARLRCSPMKGHSHVYWYRQLPEEGLKFMVYLQKENIIDESGMPKERFSAEFPKEGPSILRIQQVVRGDSAAYFCASAYNNEQFFGPGTRLTVL.

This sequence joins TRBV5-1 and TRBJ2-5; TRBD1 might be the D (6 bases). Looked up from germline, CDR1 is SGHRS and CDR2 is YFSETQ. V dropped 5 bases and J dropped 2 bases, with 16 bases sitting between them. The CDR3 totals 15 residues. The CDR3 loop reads CASSIVGHSQETQYF. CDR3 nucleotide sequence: TGCGCCAGCAGTATTGTGGGACACTCTCAAGAGACCCAGTACTTC.

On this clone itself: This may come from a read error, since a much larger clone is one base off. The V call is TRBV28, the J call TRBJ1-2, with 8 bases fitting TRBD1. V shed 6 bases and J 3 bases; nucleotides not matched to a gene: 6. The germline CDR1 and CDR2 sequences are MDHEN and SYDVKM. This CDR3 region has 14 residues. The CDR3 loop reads CASREGQGDYGYTF. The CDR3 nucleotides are TGTGCCAGCAGAGAAGGACAGGGAGACTATGGCTACACCTTC.

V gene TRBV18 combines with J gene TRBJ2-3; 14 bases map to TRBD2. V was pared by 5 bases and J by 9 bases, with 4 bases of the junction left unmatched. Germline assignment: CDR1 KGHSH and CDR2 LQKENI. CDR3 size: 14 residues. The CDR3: CASSVGTSGGTQYF. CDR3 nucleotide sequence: TGTGCCAGCTCAGTTGGGACTAGCGGGGGCACGCAGTATTTT. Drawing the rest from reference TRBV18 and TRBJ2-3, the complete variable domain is NAGVMQNPRHLVRRRGQEARLRCSPMKGHSHVYWYRQLPEEGLKFMVYLQKENIIDESGMPKERFSAEFPKEGPSILRIQQVVRGDSAAYFCASSVGTSGGTQYFGPGTRLTVL.

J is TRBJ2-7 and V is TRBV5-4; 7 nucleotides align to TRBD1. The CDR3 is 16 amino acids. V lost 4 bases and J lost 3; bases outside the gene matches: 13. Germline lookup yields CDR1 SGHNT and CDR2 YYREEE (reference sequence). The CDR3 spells CASSGTGARADYEQYF. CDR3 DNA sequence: TGTGCCAGCAGCGGAACAGGGGCCCGCGCAGACTACGAGCAGTACTTC.

The CDR3 sequence is CASSSPGQGAREQYF. The DNA of the CDR3 is TGTGCCAGCAGTTCACCGGGACAGGGGGCGAGGGAGCAGTACTTC. The genes are TRBV28 and TRBJ2-7, with 12 bases fitting TRBD1. Germline V gives CDR1 MDHEN, CDR2 SYDVKM. Trimming took 4 bases from V and 7 from J; bases not matched to a gene: 8. The CDR3 runs 15 residues.

The CDR3 DNA reads as TGTGCCTGGAGTGTACAGGGCGGGAGGGCCTACGAGCAGTACTTC. It encodes CAWSVQGGRAYEQYF. The rearrangement links TRBV30 to TRBJ2-7; the match to TRBD2 covers 9 bases. V dropped 0 bases and J dropped 2; count of bases not matched to a gene: 5. Germline V gene lookup returns CDR1 GTSNPN and CDR2 SVGIG (reference sequence). The CDR3 length is 15 residues.

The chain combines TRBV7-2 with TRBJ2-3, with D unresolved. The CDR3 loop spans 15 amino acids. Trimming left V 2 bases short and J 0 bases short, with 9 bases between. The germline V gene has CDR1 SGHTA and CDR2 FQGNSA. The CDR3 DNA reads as TGTGCCAGCAGCTTAATGACCTACAGCACAGATACGCAGTATTTT. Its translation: CASSLMTYSTDTQYF.

The CDR3 is CASSIAPGGTGELFF. The DNA of the CDR3 is TGTGCCAGTAGTATAGCACCCGGAGGGACCGGGGAGCTGTTTTTT. The chain has TRBV19 and TRBJ2-2, with TRBD2 as a possible D gene (6 bases). The CDR3 sequence is 15 residues long. Germline V CDR1 and CDR2: LNHDA, SQIVND (reference sequence). The V and J ends lost 1 base and 5 bases respectively, with 11 bases between them.

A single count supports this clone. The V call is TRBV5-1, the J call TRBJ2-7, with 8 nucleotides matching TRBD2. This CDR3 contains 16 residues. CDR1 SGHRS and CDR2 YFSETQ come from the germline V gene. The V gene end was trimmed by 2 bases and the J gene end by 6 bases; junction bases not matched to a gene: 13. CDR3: CASSFIAGRTSAEQYF. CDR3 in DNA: TGCGCCAGCAGCTTTATAGCGGGAAGAACCTCAGCCGAGCAGTACTTC.

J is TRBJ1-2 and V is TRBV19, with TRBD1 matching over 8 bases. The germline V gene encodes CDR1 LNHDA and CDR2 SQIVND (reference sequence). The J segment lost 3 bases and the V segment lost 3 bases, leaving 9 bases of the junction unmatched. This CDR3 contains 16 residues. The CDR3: CASSIGGQVYYYGYTF. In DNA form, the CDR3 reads TGTGCCAGTAGTATCGGGGGACAGGTGTATTACTATGGCTACACCTTC.

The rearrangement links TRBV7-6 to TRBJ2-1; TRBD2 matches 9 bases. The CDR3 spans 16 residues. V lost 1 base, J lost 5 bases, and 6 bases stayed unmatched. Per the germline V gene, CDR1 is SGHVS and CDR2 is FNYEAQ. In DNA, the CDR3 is TGTGCCAGCAGCTTAGACGCGGGAGGGGCCAACAATGAGCAGTTCTTC. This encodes CASSLDAGGANNEQFF.

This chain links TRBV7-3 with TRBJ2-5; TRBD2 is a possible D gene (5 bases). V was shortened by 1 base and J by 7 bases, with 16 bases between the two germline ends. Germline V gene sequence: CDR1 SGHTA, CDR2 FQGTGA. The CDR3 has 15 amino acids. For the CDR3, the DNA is TGTGCCAGCAGCTTAAGGCGCGGGCCCCTGGGGACCCAGTACTTC. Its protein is CASSLRRGPLGTQYF.